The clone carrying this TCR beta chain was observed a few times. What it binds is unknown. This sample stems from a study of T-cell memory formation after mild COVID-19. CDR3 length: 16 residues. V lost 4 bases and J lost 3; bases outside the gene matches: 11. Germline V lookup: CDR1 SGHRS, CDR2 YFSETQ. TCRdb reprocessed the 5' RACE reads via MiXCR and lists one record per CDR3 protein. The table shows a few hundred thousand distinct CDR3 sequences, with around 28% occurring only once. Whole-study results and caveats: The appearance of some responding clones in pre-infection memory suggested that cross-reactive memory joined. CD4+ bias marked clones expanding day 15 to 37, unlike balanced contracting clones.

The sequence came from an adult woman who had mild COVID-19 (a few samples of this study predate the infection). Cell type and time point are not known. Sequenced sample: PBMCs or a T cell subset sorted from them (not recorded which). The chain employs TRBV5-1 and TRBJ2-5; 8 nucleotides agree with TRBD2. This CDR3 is CASSPRTSLGKETQYF. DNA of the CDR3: TGCGCCAGCAGCCCAAGGACTAGCCTGGGGAAAGAGACCCAGTACTTC.